The 24 T cell receptor beta chains below were found in one sample sequenced in a study of blood T cell repertoires in COVID-19. Libraries were prepared by immunoSEQ multiplex PCR; TCRdb keeps only in-frame clonotypes and omits some of them. This sample has 180,000 or so clones, with about 83% found just once. Specimen: peripheral blood. The receptor source for this set is a man between 18 and 29 years old with active or convalescent COVID-19.

The rearrangement joins TRBV6-5 to TRBJ1-1, with D possibly matching TRBD1 (6 bases). The CDR3 consists of 16 residues. The V and J ends lost 1 base and 5 bases respectively, with 17 bases between them. The germline V gene encodes CDR1 MNHEY and CDR2 SVGAGI. The CDR3 nucleotides read TGTGCCAGCAGTTACTTTGGCGATACAGGGTTTACTGAAGCTTTCTTT. The encoded protein is CASSYFGDTGFTEAFF.

The chain joins TRBV7-9 to TRBJ1-2; D is uncertain. Trimming pared 0 bases from V and 4 bases from J, leaving 9 bases between. The CDR3 runs to 14 residues. The germline gives CDR1 SEHNR, CDR2 FQNEAQ (reference sequence). The chain's CDR3 is CASSLAAVRYGYTF. The CDR3 DNA is TGTGCCAGCAGCTTAGCGGCCGTACGCTATGGCTACACCTTC.

A single count supports this clone. The rearrangement joins TRBV10-3 to TRBJ1-1; 8 bases are a match to TRBD1. With V trimmed by 8 bases and J by 1 base, 6 bases remained unmatched. Germline V gene sequence: CDR1 ENHRY, CDR2 SYGVKD. CDR3 size: 14 residues. CDR3 in amino acids: CAIGGQAQNTEAFF. The CDR3 bases are TGTGCCATCGGGGGACAGGCTCAGAACACTGAAGCTTTCTTT.

In DNA form, the CDR3 reads TGTGCCAGCAATCGGCGGGAGGGGGCAGAGACCCAGTACTTC. It encodes CASNRREGAETQYF. This chain uses TRBV6-5 with TRBJ2-5, with 9 bases that match TRBD2. This CDR3 is 14 amino acids long. Germline-derived CDR1 and CDR2 are MNHEY and SVGAGI. The junction had 7 bases not matched to a gene; V was cut back by 7 bases and J by 4 bases.

The chain employs TRBV10-3 and TRBJ2-5; 8 nucleotides align to TRBD1. This CDR3 has 17 amino acids. The V segment lost 1 base and the J segment 5 bases; nucleotides outside the gene matches: 12. Per the germline V gene, CDR1 is ENHRY and CDR2 is SYGVKD. CDR3 sequence: CAISEFAGTGGRETQYF. In DNA form, the CDR3 reads TGTGCCATCAGTGAGTTCGCCGGGACAGGAGGTCGGGAGACCCAGTACTTC.

The rearrangement uses TRBV28 and TRBJ1-6, with 10 bases identical to TRBD1. After removal of 6 bases from V and 9 bases from J, the junction contained 8 bases not matched to a gene. The CDR3 has 15 residues. Germline assignment: CDR1 MDHEN and CDR2 SYDVKM. The CDR3 DNA follows: TGTGCCAGCAGGATCCGGGACAGGGGTGCTTCACCCCTCCACTTT. It translates to CASRIRDRGASPLHF. Supplemented by reference TRBV28 and TRBJ1-6, the full variable domain reads DVKVTQSSRYLVKRTGEKVFLECVQDMDHENMFWYRQDPGLGLRLIYFSYDVKMKEKGDIPEGYSVSREKKERFSLILESASTNQTSMYLCASRIRDRGASPLHFGNGTRLTVT.

In its sample, this clone ranks as medium-sized. The rearrangement joins TRBV7-9 to TRBJ1-1, with a tentative D call TRBD1 (6 bases). From germline, CDR1 is SEHNR and CDR2 FQNEAQ (reference sequence). Trimming cost V 0 bases and J 4 bases, with 12 bases left between them. The CDR3 runs to 15 residues. CDR3 nucleotides: TGTGCCAGCAGCTTAGCCCCAGTGGGGGCCACTGAAGCTTTCTTT. This gives the protein CASSLAPVGATEAFF.

This clone appeared a few times. The chain joins TRBV29-1 to TRBJ1-2; D not resolved. V was cut by 1 base and J by 6 bases, with 9 bases left in between. Per germline, CDR1 SQVTM and CDR2 ANQGSEA. There are 12 residues in the CDR3. For the CDR3, the DNA is TGCAGCGTTGAAGTACACATAAATGGCTACACCTTC. Residues: CSVEVHINGYTF.

The V call is TRBV7-9, the J call TRBJ2-2; no reliable D call. The CDR3 length is 15 residues. Germline V lookup: CDR1 SEHNR, CDR2 FQNEAQ (reference sequence). V lost 4 bases to trimming and J lost 2 bases, with 11 bases between them. The CDR3 region has the DNA TGTGCCAGCAGCTCCGGTTTGTCTAACACCGGGGAGCTGTTTTTT. Translated: CASSSGLSNTGELFF.

The chain combines TRBV6-5 with TRBJ1-2; D is undetermined. This CDR3 is 15 amino acids long. Germline V CDR1 and CDR2: MNHEY, SVGAGI. V gave up 2 bases and J gave up 4 bases, with 14 bases separating them. DNA of the CDR3: TGTGCCAGCAGTTACCGAGGGAGTTTCGGCTATGGCTACACCTTC. It yields the protein CASSYRGSFGYGYTF.

This clone has just one count. The chain carries TRBV7-9 and TRBJ1-5, with D unresolved. Between the trimmed V and J ends, which lost 5 bases and 8 bases, there was a span of 22 bases. The CDR3 runs 16 residues. The V gene's germline CDR1 is SEHNR and CDR2 FQNEAQ (reference sequence). The CDR3 protein is CASSPGIFPGEEPQHF. The CDR3 coding sequence is TGTGCCAGCAGCCCCGGGATCTTCCCAGGCGAAGAGCCCCAGCATTTT. Full variable domain (outside the CDR3, taken from reference TRBV7-9 and TRBJ1-5): DTGVSQNPRHKITKRGQNVTFRCDPISEHNRLYWYRQTLGQGPEFLTYFQNEAQLEKSRLLSDRFSAERPKGSFSTLEIQRTEQGDSAMYLCASSPGIFPGEEPQHFGDGTRLSIL.

This sequence joins TRBV27 and TRBJ2-7, with 13 bases that match TRBD2. This CDR3 has 15 residues. The germline V gene encodes CDR1 MNHEY and CDR2 SMNVEV (reference sequence). The V segment lost 7 bases and the J segment 5 bases; nucleotides outside the gene matches: 8. CDR3 nucleotide sequence: TGTGCCAGCACCGATGGACTAGCGGGAGTCAACGAGCAGTACTTC. Protein: CASTDGLAGVNEQYF.

This chain joins TRBV21-1 and TRBJ1-2; whether TRBD1, the table's D call, matches the DNA was not checked. TRBV21-1 is reported as a pseudogene. The CDR3 consists of 15 residues. Here the CDR3 DNA reads TGTGCCAGCAGCAAAGATGGGACAGGGCGGTATGGCTACACCTTC. Its translation: CASSKDGTGRYGYTF.

This sequence joins TRBV9 and TRBJ1-5; a weak D match, TRBD1 (6 bases). Germline V CDR1 and CDR2: SGDLS, YYNGEE. The CDR3 contains 16 residues. V was pared by 4 bases and J by 9 bases, with 23 bases between. The CDR3 reads CASSTRTPGASGPQHF. As DNA, the CDR3 is TGTGCCAGCAGCACGCGAACCCCAGGGGCCTCCGGGCCCCAGCATTTT. Variable domain in full (rest from reference TRBV9 and TRBJ1-5): DSGVTQTPKHLITATGQRVTLRCSPRSGDLSVYWYQQSLDQGLQFLIQYYNGEERAKGNILERFSAQQFPDLHSELNLSSLELGDSALYFCASSTRTPGASGPQHFGDGTRLSIL.

The genes are TRBV4-2 and TRBJ1-1, with no clear D. This CDR3 contains 13 residues. CDR1 LGHNA and CDR2 YNFKEQ come from the germline V gene. V was cut by 1 base and J by 8 bases, with 11 bases left in between. In DNA, the CDR3 is TGTGCCAGCAGCCAAGTAGGGAGGCCCGAAGCTTTCTTT. This gives the protein CASSQVGRPEAFF.

V is TRBV6-4 and J is TRBJ1-3, with D unresolved. The CDR3 runs to 12 residues. In germline, CDR1 is MRHNA, CDR2 SNTAGT. The CDR3 spells CVGAGKGNTIYF. CDR3 DNA sequence: TGTGTTGGTGCCGGGAAAGGAAACACCATATATTTT.

This chain links TRBV4-3 with TRBJ1-2; 10 bases are a match to TRBD1. CDR1 and CDR2 from the germline V gene are LGHNA and YSLEER. J lost 3 bases, V lost 2 bases, and 3 bases had no gene match. The CDR3 is 15 amino acids. The CDR3 nucleotides are TGCGCCAGCAGCCAACGACAGGGGGCCTACTATGGCTACACCTTC. Amino acids: CASSQRQGAYYGYTF.

This rearrangement joins TRBV1 to TRBJ2-1; the table's D call of TRBD2 was not tested on the DNA. TRBV1 constitutes a pseudogene. This CDR3 region has 19 residues. CDR3 sequence (DNA): TGCACCAGCAGCCAACCGGGACTAGCGGGGGGGCCCTCCTACAATGAGCAGTTCTTC. Translation gives CTSSQPGLAGGPSYNEQFF.

This chain joins TRBV5-1 and TRBJ2-3, with 8 bases fitting TRBD1. CDR3 length: 15 amino acids. In germline, CDR1 is SGHRS, CDR2 YFSETQ. V trimming: 5 bases; J trimming: 0 bases; junction bases outside the gene matches: 5. CDR3 sequence: CASRDREYSTDTQYF. The CDR3 region has the DNA TGCGCCAGCAGGGACAGGGAATATAGCACAGATACGCAGTATTTT.

This clone was observed once. The chain combines TRBV13 with TRBJ1-1, with 7 bases fitting TRBD1. Germline assignment: CDR1 PRHDT and CDR2 FYEKMQ (reference sequence). V gave up 4 bases and J gave up 8 bases; unmatched junction bases: 10. This CDR3 is 14 amino acids long. The CDR3 DNA reads as TGTGCCAGCAGCTCACAGGGGATTTTGGAAGAAGCTTTCTTT. The encoded protein is CASSSQGILEEAFF. The full variable domain, in which reference TRBV13 and TRBJ1-1 provide the parts outside the CDR3, is AAGVIQSPRHLIKEKRETATLKCYPIPRHDTVYWYQQGPGQDPQFLISFYEKMQSDKGSIPDRFSAQQFSDYHSELNMSSLELGDSALYFCASSSQGILEEAFFGQGTRLTVV.

CDR3 sequence reads: CASSASDRGGEGYTF. CDR3 in DNA: TGTGCCAGCAGCGCCAGCGACAGGGGAGGAGAGGGCTACACCTTC. The chain recombines TRBV5-5 with TRBJ1-2, with TRBD1 identical over 8 bases. With 4 bases clipped from V and 8 bases from J, the junction kept 13 bases outside the gene matches. The CDR3 is made up of 15 amino acids. CDR1 is SGHKS and CDR2 is YYEKEE in the germline V gene (reference sequence).

The chain carries TRBV15 and TRBJ1-2; tentative D call: TRBD1 (5 bases). The germline V and J ends were trimmed by 0 bases and 7 bases, with 12 bases remaining between them. CDR3 length: 14 residues. The germline CDR1 and CDR2 sequences are LNHNV and YYDKDF (reference sequence). The DNA of the CDR3 is TGTGCCACCAGCAGAGAGGACATGACGACTGGCTACACCTTC. This sequence encodes CATSREDMTTGYTF.

The table lists this clone with a few counts. The gene calls are TRBV7-2 and TRBJ1-3; no firm D call. Trimming left V 0 bases short and J 3 bases short, with 6 bases between. CDR1 is SGHTA and CDR2 is FQGNSA in the germline V gene. This CDR3 has 14 amino acids. The CDR3 region is CASSLARHGNTIYF. The CDR3 DNA follows: TGTGCCAGCAGCTTAGCCAGACATGGAAACACCATATATTTT.

Only one count was recorded for this clone. The chain has TRBV7-2 and TRBJ1-1; D is unresolved. The CDR3 contains 15 residues. Germline assignment: CDR1 SGHTA and CDR2 FQGNSA. V was shortened by 1 base and J by 5 bases, with 14 bases between the two germline ends. The CDR3 loop is CASSLVSGGRTEAFF. As DNA, the CDR3 is TGTGCCAGCAGCTTAGTTTCCGGCGGGAGAACTGAAGCTTTCTTT.